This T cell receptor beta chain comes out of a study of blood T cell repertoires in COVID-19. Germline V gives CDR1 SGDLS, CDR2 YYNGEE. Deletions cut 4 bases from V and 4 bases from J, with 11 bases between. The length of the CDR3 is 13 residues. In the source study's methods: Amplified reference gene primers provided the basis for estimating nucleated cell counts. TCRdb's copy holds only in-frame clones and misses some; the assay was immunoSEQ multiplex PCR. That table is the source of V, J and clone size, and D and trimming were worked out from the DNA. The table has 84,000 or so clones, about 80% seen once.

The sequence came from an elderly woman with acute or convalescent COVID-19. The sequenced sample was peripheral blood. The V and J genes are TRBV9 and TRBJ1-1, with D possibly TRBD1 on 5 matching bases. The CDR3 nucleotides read TGTGCCAGCAGCCCAGGGTCAGGCACTGAAGCTTTCTTT. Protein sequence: CASSPGSGTEAFF.